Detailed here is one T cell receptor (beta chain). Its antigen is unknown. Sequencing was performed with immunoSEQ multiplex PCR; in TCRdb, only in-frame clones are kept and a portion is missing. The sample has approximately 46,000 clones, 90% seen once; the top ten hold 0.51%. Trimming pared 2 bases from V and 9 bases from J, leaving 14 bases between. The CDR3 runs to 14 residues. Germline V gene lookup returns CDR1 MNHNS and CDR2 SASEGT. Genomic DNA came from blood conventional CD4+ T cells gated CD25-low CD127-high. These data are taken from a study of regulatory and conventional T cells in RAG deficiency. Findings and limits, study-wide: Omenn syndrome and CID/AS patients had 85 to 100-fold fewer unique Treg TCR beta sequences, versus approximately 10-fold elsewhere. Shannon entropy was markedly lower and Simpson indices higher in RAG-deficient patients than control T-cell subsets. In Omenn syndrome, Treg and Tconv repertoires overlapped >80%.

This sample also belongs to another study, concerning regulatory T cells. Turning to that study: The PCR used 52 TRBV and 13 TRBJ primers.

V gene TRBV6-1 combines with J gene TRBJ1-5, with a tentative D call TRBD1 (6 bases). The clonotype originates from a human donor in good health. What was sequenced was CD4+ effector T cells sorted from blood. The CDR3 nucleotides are TGTGCCAGCAGTGAATTTAGGGGGAATGGGCCCCAGCATTTT. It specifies CASSEFRGNGPQHF.